The present T cell receptor (beta chain) was sequenced within a study of PD-1 blockade in classical Hodgkin lymphoma. Every single patient, without exception, relapsed after autologous stem cell transplantation, and brentuximab vedotin exposure varied. The study purified CD4+ T cells from thawed PBMCs using magnetic negative selection. The data were produced by immunoSEQ multiplex PCR, yet TCRdb's version contains in-frame clones alone and is incomplete. The table lists 25,000 to 30,000 clones, about 80% of them singletons. This receptor was taken from a human donor with classical Hodgkin lymphoma. The sequencing used CD4+ T cells from blood, collected at baseline.

The CDR3 nucleotides read TGTGCCAGCAGTTTACAATGGGGTTGGGCACCCCTCCACTTT. Translated: CASSLQWGWAPLHF. This chain joins TRBV28 and TRBJ1-6; D is ambiguous. Trimming cost V 2 bases and J 11 bases, with 13 bases left between them. Germline lookup yields CDR1 MDHEN and CDR2 SYDVKM. The CDR3 is 14 residues long.